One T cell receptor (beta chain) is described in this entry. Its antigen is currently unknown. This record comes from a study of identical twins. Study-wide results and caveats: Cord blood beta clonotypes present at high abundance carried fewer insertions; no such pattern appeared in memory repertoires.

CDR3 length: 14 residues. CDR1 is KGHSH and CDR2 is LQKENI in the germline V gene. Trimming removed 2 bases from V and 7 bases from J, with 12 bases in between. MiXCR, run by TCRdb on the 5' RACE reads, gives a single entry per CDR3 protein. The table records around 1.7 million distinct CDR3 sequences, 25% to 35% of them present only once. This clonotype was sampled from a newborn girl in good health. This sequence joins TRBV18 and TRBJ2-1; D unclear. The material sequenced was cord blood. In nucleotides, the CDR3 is TGTGCCAGCTCACCAGGAACCGGAAGAAATGAGCAGTTCTTC. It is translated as CASSPGTGRNEQFF.